This is a list of T cell receptor beta chains from one sample in a study of vaccination effects on CD4 cells after COVID-19. Their antigens are not known. TCRdb's table, derived via immunoSEQ multiplex PCR, lists solely in-frame clones and lacks some. The sample includes more than 50,000 clones, roughly 79% of them seen just once. Here the sequenced sample was CD4+ T cells from PBMCs cultured with HCoV-229E spike peptides, taken before COVID-19 vaccination. The receptor set was obtained from a human donor who received a COVID-19 vaccine. CDR3s include the opening cysteine and the closing phenylalanine or tryptophan. A D gene is named only where the DNA matches it firmly.

CDR3 protein: CATVWSGASDTQYF
CDR3 DNA: TGTGCCACCGTTTGGAGCGGGGCTAGTGATACGCAGTATTTT
V gene: TRBV24-1
J gene: TRBJ2-3
D gene: TRBD2
CDR3 length: 14

CDR3 protein: CASRGGLSNQPQHF
CDR3 DNA: TGTGCCAGCCGGGGGGGGCTTAGCAATCAGCCCCAGCATTTT
V gene: TRBV6-5
J gene: TRBJ1-5
D gene: NA
CDR3 length: 14

CDR3 protein: CATSDPTDPKKETQYF
CDR3 DNA: TGTGCCACCAGTGATCCGACAGATCCTAAGAAAGAGACCCAGTACTTC
V gene: TRBV24-1
J gene: TRBJ2-5
D gene: NA
CDR3 length: 16

CDR3 protein: CASSESTGTIYF
CDR3 DNA: TGTGCCAGCAGTGAGTCAACGGGGACCATATATTTT
V gene: TRBV6-1
J gene: TRBJ1-3
D gene: NA
CDR3 length: 12

CDR3 protein: CASSSRMAGNYGYTF
CDR3 DNA: TGTGCCAGCAGCTCTAGGATGGCAGGGAACTATGGCTACACCTTC
V gene: TRBV5-4
J gene: TRBJ1-2
D gene: NA
CDR3 length: 15

CDR3 protein: CASKTNYGYTF
CDR3 DNA: TGTGCCAGCAAAACAAACTATGGCTACACCTTC
V gene: TRBV12-3/TRBV12-4
J gene: TRBJ1-2
D gene: NA
CDR3 length: 11

CDR3 protein: CASSLMGPRMENTEAFF
CDR3 DNA: TGCGCCAGCAGCCTTATGGGGCCCCGGATGGAAAACACTGAAGCTTTCTTT
V gene: TRBV5-1
J gene: TRBJ1-1
D gene: NA
CDR3 length: 17

CDR3 protein: CASSQGRQEDSPLHF
CDR3 DNA: TGCGCCAGCAGCCAAGGCAGACAGGAGGATTCACCCCTCCACTTT
V gene: TRBV4-3
J gene: TRBJ1-6
D gene: NA
CDR3 length: 15

CDR3 protein: CSVLRGTRNTQYF
CDR3 DNA: TGCAGCGTCCTACGGGGTACGCGAAATACGCAGTATTTT
V gene: TRBV29-1
J gene: TRBJ2-3
D gene: NA
CDR3 length: 13

CDR3 protein: CSVEEISPAGGRYNEQFF
CDR3 DNA: TGCAGCGTTGAAGAGATATCCCCAGCGGGGGGGCGATACAATGAGCAGTTCTTC
V gene: TRBV29-1
J gene: TRBJ2-1
D gene: TRBD2
CDR3 length: 18

CDR3 protein: CASSLVGAFYGYTF
CDR3 DNA: TGCGCCAGCAGCTTGGTGGGGGCTTTCTATGGCTACACCTTC
V gene: TRBV5-1
J gene: TRBJ1-2
D gene: NA
CDR3 length: 14